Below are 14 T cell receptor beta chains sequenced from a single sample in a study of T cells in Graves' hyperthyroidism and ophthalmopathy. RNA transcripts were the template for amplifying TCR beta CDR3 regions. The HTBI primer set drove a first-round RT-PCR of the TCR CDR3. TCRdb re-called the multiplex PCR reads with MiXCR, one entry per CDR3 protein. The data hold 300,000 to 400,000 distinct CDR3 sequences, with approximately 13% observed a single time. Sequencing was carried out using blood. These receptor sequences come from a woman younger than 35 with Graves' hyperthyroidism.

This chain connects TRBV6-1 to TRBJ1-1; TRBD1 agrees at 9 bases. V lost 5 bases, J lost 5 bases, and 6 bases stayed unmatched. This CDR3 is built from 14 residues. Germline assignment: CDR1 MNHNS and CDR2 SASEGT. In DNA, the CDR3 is TGTGCCAGCAGTACCGGGACAGGGCGAACTGAAGCTTTCTTT. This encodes CASSTGTGRTEAFF.

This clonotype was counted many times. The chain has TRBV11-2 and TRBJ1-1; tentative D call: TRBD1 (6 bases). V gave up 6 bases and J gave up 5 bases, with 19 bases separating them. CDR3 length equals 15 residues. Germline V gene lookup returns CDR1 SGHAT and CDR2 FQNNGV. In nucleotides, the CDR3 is TGTGCCAGCAGTCCCGGGTTCCCGACAGGTACTGAAGCTTTCTTT. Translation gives CASSPGFPTGTEAFF.

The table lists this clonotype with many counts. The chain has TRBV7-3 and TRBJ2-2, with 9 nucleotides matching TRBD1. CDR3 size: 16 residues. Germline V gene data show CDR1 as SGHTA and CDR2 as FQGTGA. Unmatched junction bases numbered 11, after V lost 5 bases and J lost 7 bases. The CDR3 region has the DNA TGTGCCAGCAGCCCATCCTCGGGACAGGGTATCGGGGAGCTGTTTTTT. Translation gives CASSPSSGQGIGELFF.

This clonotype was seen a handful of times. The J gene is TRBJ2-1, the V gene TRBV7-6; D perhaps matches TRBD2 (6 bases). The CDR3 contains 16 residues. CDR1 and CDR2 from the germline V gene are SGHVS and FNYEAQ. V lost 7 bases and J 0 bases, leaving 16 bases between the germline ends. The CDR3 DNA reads TGTGCCAGCAACCCTGGAGGGGTAAGCTCCTACAATGAGCAGTTCTTC. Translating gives CASNPGGVSSYNEQFF.

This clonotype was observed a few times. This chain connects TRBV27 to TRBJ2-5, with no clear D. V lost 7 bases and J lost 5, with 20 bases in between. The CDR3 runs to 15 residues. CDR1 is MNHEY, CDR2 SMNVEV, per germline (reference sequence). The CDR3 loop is CASKGPGLARETQYF. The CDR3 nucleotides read TGTGCCAGCAAGGGCCCGGGCCTCGCGCGGGAGACCCAGTACTTC.

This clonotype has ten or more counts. CDR3 DNA: TGCAGTGCTAGAGATCCTGACAGGGGGAACACTGAAGCTTTCTTT. As protein: CSARDPDRGNTEAFF. The V gene is TRBV20-1, the J gene TRBJ1-1, with 8 bases matching TRBD1. Trimming at V came to 0 bases and at J to 1 base, leaving 4 bases not matched to a gene. CDR3 length: 15 residues. Germline V gene lookup returns CDR1 DFQATT and CDR2 SNEGSKA (reference sequence).

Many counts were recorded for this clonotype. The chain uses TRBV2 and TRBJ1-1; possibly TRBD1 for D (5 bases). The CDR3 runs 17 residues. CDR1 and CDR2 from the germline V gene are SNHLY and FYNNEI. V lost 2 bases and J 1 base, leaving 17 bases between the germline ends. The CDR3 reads CASSEPSFRVSNTEAFF. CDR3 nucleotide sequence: TGTGCCAGCAGTGAACCATCGTTCAGGGTATCGAACACTGAAGCTTTCTTT.

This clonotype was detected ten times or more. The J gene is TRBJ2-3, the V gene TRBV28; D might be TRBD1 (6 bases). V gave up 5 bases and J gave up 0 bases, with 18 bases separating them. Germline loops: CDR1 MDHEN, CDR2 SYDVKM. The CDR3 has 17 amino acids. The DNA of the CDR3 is TGTGCCAGCAGTGCACGACCGGACAGCCCCAGCACAGATACGCAGTATTTT. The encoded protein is CASSARPDSPSTDTQYF.

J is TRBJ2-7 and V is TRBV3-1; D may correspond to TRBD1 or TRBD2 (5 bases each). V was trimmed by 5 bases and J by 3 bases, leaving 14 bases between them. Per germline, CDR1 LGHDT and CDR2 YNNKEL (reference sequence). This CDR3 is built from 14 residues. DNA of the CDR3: TGTGCCAGCAGCTCCCCCGGGACGGGCTACGAGCAGTACTTC. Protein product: CASSSPGTGYEQYF.

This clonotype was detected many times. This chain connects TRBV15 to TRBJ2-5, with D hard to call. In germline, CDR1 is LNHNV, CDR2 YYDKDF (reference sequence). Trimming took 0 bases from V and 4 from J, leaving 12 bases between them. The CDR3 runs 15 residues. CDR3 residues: CATSRDMAGAETQYF. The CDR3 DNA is TGTGCCACCAGCAGAGATATGGCAGGAGCAGAGACCCAGTACTTC.

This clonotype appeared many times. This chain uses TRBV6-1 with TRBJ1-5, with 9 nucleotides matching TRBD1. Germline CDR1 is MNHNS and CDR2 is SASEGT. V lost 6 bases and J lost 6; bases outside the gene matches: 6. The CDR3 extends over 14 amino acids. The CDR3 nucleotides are TGTGCCAGCAGGGACAGGGGATTAACTCAGCCCCAGCATTTT. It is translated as CASRDRGLTQPQHF.

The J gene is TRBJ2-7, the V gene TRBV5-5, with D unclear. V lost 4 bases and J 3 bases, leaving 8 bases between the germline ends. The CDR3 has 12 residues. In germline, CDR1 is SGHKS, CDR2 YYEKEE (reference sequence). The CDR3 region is CASSVDDYEQYF. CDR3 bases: TGTGCCAGCAGCGTGGACGACTACGAGCAGTACTTC.

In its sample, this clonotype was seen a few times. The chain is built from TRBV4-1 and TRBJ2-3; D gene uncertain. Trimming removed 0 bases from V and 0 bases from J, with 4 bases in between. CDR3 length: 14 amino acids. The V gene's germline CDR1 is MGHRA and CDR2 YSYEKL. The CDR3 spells CASSQEASTDTQYF. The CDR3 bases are TGCGCCAGCAGCCAAGAAGCTAGCACAGATACGCAGTATTTT.

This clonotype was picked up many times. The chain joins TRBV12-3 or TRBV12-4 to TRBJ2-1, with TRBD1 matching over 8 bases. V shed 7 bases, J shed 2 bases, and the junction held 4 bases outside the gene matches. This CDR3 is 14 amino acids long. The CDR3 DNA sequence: TGTGCCAGCACCCAGGACAGGGCCTACAATGAGCAGTTCTTC. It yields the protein CASTQDRAYNEQFF.